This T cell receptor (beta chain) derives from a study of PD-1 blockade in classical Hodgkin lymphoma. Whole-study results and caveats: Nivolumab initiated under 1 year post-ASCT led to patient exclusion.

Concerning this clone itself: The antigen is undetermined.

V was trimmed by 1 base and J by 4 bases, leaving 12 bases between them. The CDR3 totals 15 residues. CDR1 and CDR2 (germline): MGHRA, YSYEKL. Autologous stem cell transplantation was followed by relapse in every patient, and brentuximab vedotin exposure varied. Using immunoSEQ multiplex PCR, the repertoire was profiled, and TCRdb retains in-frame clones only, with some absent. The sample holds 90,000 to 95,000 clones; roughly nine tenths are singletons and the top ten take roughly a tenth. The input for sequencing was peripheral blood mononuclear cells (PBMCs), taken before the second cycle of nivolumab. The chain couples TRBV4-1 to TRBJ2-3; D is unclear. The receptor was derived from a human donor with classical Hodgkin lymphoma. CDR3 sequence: CASSQVGVLADTQYF. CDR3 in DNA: TGCGCCAGCAGCCAAGTTGGAGTTCTGGCAGATACGCAGTATTTT.